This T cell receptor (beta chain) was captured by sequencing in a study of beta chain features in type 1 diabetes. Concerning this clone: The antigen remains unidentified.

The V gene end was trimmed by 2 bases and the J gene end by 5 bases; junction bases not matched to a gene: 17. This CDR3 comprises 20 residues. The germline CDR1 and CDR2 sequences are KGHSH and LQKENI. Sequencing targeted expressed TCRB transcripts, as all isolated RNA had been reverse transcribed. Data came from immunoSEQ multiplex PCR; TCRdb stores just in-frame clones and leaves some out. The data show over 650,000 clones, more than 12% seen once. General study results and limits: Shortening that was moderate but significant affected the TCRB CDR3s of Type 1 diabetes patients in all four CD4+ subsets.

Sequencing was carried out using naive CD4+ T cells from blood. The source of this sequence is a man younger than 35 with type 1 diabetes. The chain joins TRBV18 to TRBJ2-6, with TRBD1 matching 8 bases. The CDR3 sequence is CASSPRQGATRLFRANVLTF. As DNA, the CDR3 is TGTGCCAGCTCACCAAGGCAGGGGGCAACCCGACTCTTTAGGGCCAACGTCCTGACTTTC.